This T cell receptor (beta chain) is drawn from a study of cytomegalovirus exposure and HLA in healthy donors. Study-level findings and limits: Later analysis showed TCR association rates varying by HLA locus, highest for DRB1 and lowest for HLA-C.

Comments on this clone: Its matching antigen is unknown.

The PCR made use of 60 Vbeta and 13 Jbeta primers. The data were produced by immunoSEQ multiplex PCR, yet TCRdb's version contains in-frame clones alone and is incomplete. The sample has about 95,000 clones; about four fifths are singletons. CDR1 and CDR2 from the germline V gene are KGHSH and LQKENI. The ends lost 1 base at V and 2 bases at J; junction bases unmatched: 6. The CDR3 is 16 amino acids. The source of this sequence is a man between 18 and 29 years old in good health and CMV-seropositive. The V and J genes are TRBV18 and TRBJ2-7; 9 positions agree with TRBD1. The sample consisted of PBMCs. The chain's CDR3 is CASSPRTGVGTYEQYF. In DNA, the CDR3 is TGTGCCAGCTCACCACGGACAGGGGTAGGGACCTACGAGCAGTACTTC.